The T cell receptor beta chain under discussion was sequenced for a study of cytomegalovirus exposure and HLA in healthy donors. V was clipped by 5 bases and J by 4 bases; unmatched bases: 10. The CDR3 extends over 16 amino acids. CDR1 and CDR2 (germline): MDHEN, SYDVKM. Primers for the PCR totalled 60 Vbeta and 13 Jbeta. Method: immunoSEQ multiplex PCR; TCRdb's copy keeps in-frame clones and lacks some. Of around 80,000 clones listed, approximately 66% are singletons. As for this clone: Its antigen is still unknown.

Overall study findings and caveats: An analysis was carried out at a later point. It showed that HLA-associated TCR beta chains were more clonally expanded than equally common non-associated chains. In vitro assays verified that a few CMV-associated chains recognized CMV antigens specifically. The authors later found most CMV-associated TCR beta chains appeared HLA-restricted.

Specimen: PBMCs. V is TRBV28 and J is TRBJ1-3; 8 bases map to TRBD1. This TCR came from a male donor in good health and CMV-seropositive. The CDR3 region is CASSVSGGALGNTIYF. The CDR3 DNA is TGTGCCAGCAGTGTATCAGGGGGCGCGCTAGGAAACACCATATATTTT.